This TCR beta chain was found in a study of cytotoxic CD8 clonotypes in ibrutinib-treated CLL. The trim removed 2 bases at V and 5 bases at J, leaving 10 bases unmatched. The CDR3 runs to 16 residues. CDR1 is SGHNT and CDR2 is YYREEE in the germline V gene (reference sequence). Profiling relied on immunoSEQ multiplex PCR, and the TCRdb table lists in-frame clones only, not all of them. Of about 200,000 clones listed, over 65% are singletons. There are a few counts of this clone. This sequence originates from a human donor with chronic lymphocytic leukemia. The source was PBMCs, collected after 12 months of ibrutinib treatment. The chain links TRBV5-4 to TRBJ1-1, with 9 bases that match TRBD1. The CDR3 here is CASSFNPGQGRTEAFF. Here the CDR3 DNA reads TGTGCCAGCAGCTTCAACCCCGGACAGGGGAGGACTGAAGCTTTCTTT.